Each of the 18 T cell receptor beta chains below was sequenced from the same sample in a study of human T cells and chemical hapten exposure. From the RACE reads, TCRdb called clonotypes with MiXCR, one entry per CDR3 protein. The data show 96,000 or so distinct CDR3 sequences, 9.3% seen once. Indicated time point: patch test 2, 6 weeks after DPC sensitization. Treatment here: therapeutic diphenylcyclopropenone sensitization with weekly scalp DPC. Sequences were derived from whole blood, sampled in connection with sensitization to the hapten diphenylcyclopropenone (DPC). The receptors here all came from a woman in her thirties or forties with alopecia areata. Some clones in this sample may be carry-over from other donors' samples.

The chain joins TRBV27 to TRBJ2-2; 7 bases match TRBD1. Germline CDR1 reads MNHEY; CDR2 reads SMNVEV (reference sequence). The CDR3 runs to 13 residues. Germline trimming cut 5 bases from V and 6 bases from J; bases unmatched to any gene: 3. CDR3 sequence (DNA): TGTGCCAGCAGTAGACAGGGTTCCGGGGAGCTGTTTTTT. Amino acid sequence: CASSRQGSGELFF.

This clonotype has at least ten counts. The V gene is TRBV6-1, the J gene TRBJ2-7; D remains ambiguous. Germline V gene sequence: CDR1 MNHNS, CDR2 SASEGT. CDR3 size: 14 residues. The V and J ends lost 0 bases and 3 bases respectively, with 9 bases between them. This CDR3 is CASSEAKGYYEQYF. In DNA form, the CDR3 reads TGTGCCAGCAGTGAAGCTAAGGGTTACTACGAGCAGTACTTC.

In this sample, this clonotype turned up a few times. This chain connects TRBV7-6 to TRBJ2-7; 12 nucleotides agree with TRBD2. The germline gives CDR1 SGHVS, CDR2 FNYEAQ. The V segment lost 1 base and the J segment 2 bases; nucleotides outside the gene matches: 6. The CDR3 is made up of 17 amino acids. In DNA form, the CDR3 reads TGTGCCAGCAGCTTAGGTCCACTAGCGGGAGGAACCTACGAGCAGTACTTC. Translated: CASSLGPLAGGTYEQYF.

The chain carries TRBV2 and TRBJ2-7, with unresolved D. The germline CDR1 and CDR2 sequences are SNHLY and FYNNEI. This CDR3 spans 11 amino acids. Between the trimmed V and J ends, which lost 7 bases and 6 bases, there was a span of 10 bases. The CDR3 here is CASNLFAEQYF. The CDR3 coding sequence is TGTGCCAGCAATTTGTTTGCCGAGCAGTACTTC.

This clonotype was seen a few times. The chain combines TRBV29-1 with TRBJ2-5; maybe TRBD2 (6 bases). The CDR3 is 12 residues long. Trimming pared 7 bases from V and 2 bases from J, leaving 11 bases between. Per the germline V gene, CDR1 is SQVTM and CDR2 is ANQGSEA. DNA for the CDR3: TGCAGCGGTAGCGGAGTACAAGAGACCCAGTACTTC. Residues: CSGSGVQETQYF.

There are many counts of this clonotype. CDR3 DNA sequence: TGTGCCAGTAGTAAAATTGGGAGACTAGCGGGAAATGAGCAGTTCTTC. Translating it yields CASSKIGRLAGNEQFF. The V and J genes are TRBV19 and TRBJ2-1, with TRBD2 matching over 11 bases. Germline CDR1 and CDR2: LNHDA and SQIVND (reference sequence). CDR3 length: 16 residues. V was clipped by 4 bases and J by 7 bases; unmatched bases: 9.

The rearrangement joins TRBV20-1 to TRBJ2-2; tentative D call: TRBD1 (6 bases). The CDR3 is 15 amino acids. CDR1 and CDR2 (germline): DFQATT, SNEGSKA (reference sequence). The V end lost 7 bases, the J end lost 4 bases, and 19 bases lay between the germline ends. The CDR3: CSVRRDTAATGELFF. The DNA for the CDR3 is TGCAGTGTCAGACGGGACACAGCCGCCACCGGGGAGCTGTTTTTT.

The rearrangement uses TRBV28 and TRBJ2-7; D might be TRBD2 (5 bases). The V end was cut by 3 bases, the J end by 1 base, with 7 bases between. Germline V gene data show CDR1 as MDHEN and CDR2 as SYDVKM. CDR3 length equals 13 residues. DNA for the CDR3: TGTGCCAGCAGTTTGCCGGGATCCTACGAGCAGTACTTC. This encodes CASSLPGSYEQYF.

This sequence joins TRBV19 and TRBJ2-3, with D perhaps matching TRBD1 (6 bases). Germline CDR1 is LNHDA and CDR2 is SQIVND (reference sequence). The length of the CDR3 is 18 residues. The V end was cut by 4 bases, the J end by 0 bases, with 20 bases between. DNA for the CDR3: TGTGCCAGTAGTAAAGGGACAATGATCACCACTAGCACAGATACGCAGTATTTT. Protein: CASSKGTMITTSTDTQYF.

This clonotype was counted at least ten times. The chain is built from TRBV2 and TRBJ2-7; perhaps D is TRBD1 or TRBD2 (5 bases each). Between the trimmed V and J ends, which lost 6 bases and 6 bases, there was a span of 9 bases. CDR1 SNHLY and CDR2 FYNNEI come from the germline V gene. This CDR3 has 11 residues. CDR3 sequence reads: CASRGTPEQYF. The CDR3 coding sequence is TGTGCCAGCAGGGGGACCCCCGAGCAGTACTTC.

The chain is built from TRBV9 and TRBJ2-3; D is unresolved. The CDR3 sequence is 13 residues long. Trimming cost V 2 bases and J 1 base, with 5 bases left between them. CDR1 and CDR2 (germline): SGDLS, YYNGEE. The CDR3 DNA follows: TGTGCCAGCAGCGTCGCGGGCACAGATACGCAGTATTTT. Translating it yields CASSVAGTDTQYF.

This clonotype was seen only a few times. This chain connects TRBV12-3 or TRBV12-4 to TRBJ1-1, with D possibly matching TRBD1 (5 bases). This CDR3 is 12 amino acids long. Trimming took off 5 bases at V and 7 bases at J, with 11 bases between the two ends. The CDR3 nucleotides are TGTGCCAGCAGTCTCGGGACGGGTGAAGCTTTCTTT. As protein: CASSLGTGEAFF.

The chain carries TRBV11-2 and TRBJ2-1; 8 bases align to TRBD2. The CDR3 totals 16 residues. Looked up from germline, CDR1 is SGHAT and CDR2 is FQNNGV. J lost 2 bases, V lost 5 bases, and 8 bases had no gene match. CDR3 DNA: TGTGCCAGCAGCCAACAAGCGGGAGTACCCTACAATGAGCAGTTCTTC. This sequence encodes CASSQQAGVPYNEQFF.

The gene calls are TRBV11-3 and TRBJ2-1, with TRBD2 matching 10 bases. V was clipped by 6 bases and J by 6 bases; unmatched bases: 8. CDR1 and CDR2 from the germline V gene are SGHNT and YENEEA. The CDR3 has 15 amino acids. The CDR3 DNA reads as TGTGCCAGCAGTCCCACGACTAGCGGGCTCAATGAGCAGTTCTTC. This translates into CASSPTTSGLNEQFF.

The chain joins TRBV27 to TRBJ2-4; D possibly corresponds to TRBD2 (6 bases). Deletions cut 4 bases from V and 9 bases from J, with 13 bases between. The CDR3 has 13 amino acids. CDR1 is MNHEY and CDR2 is SMNVEV in the germline V gene (reference sequence). The DNA of the CDR3 is TGTGCCAGCAGTTCTCCGGGAGAACCCATTCAGTACTTC. This encodes CASSSPGEPIQYF.

This clonotype has a count of ten or more. V usage is TRBV7-8 and J usage is TRBJ2-5, with a weak D call TRBD1 (6 bases). V was cut by 5 bases and J by 6 bases, with 13 bases left in between. CDR1 and CDR2 (germline): SGHVS, FQNEAQ. The CDR3 runs to 13 residues. Here the CDR3 reads CASSIGRGQTQYF. In DNA form, the CDR3 reads TGTGCCAGCAGCATCGGCAGGGGTCAGACCCAGTACTTC.

The rearrangement joins TRBV30 to TRBJ2-5; D gene ambiguous. Trimming removed 0 bases from V and 2 bases from J, with 7 bases in between. CDR3 size: 13 residues. CDR1 is GTSNPN, CDR2 SVGIG, per germline (reference sequence). DNA of the CDR3: TGTGCCTGGAGTGTAATGGAGCAAGAGACCCAGTACTTC. Translation gives CAWSVMEQETQYF.

The chain links TRBV12-3 or TRBV12-4 to TRBJ2-3; D uncertain. The CDR3 consists of 13 residues. Deletions cut 7 bases from V and 4 bases from J, with 12 bases between. The CDR3 is CASTVASADTQYF. CDR3 nucleotide sequence: TGTGCCAGCACCGTCGCTAGTGCAGATACGCAGTATTTT.